This passage covers 2 T cell receptor beta chains from one sample sequenced in a study of a mutant IDH1 vaccine in newly diagnosed glioma. Time point here: baseline, week 1 (first vaccination visit). Noted treatment: pre-vaccination baseline after standard-of-care therapy. TCRdb's copy holds only in-frame clones and misses some; the assay was immunoSEQ multiplex PCR. The data hold tens of thousands of clones, with 79% observed a single time. Material: PBMCs, obtained from a glioma patient treated with radiotherapy, temozolomide or both. Receptors were obtained from a man aged 45-65 years with glioma.

V gene TRBV2 combines with J gene TRBJ2-5; 8 bases match TRBD1. There are 12 residues in the CDR3. Germline-derived CDR1 and CDR2 are SNHLY and FYNNEI. Losses at the gene ends were 8 bases for V and 5 bases for J; bases not matched to a gene: 4. CDR3 DNA: TGTGCCAGCCGGACAGGGTCGGAGACCCAGTACTTC. Encoded protein: CASRTGSETQYF.

The chain links TRBV9 to TRBJ1-2, with no clear D. V was clipped by 0 bases and J by 8 bases, with 11 bases between them. CDR1 and CDR2 (germline): SGDLS, YYNGEE. The CDR3 is 13 amino acids. CDR3 in DNA: TGTGCCAGCAGCGTAGGTCCCGGGAGCGGCTACACCTTC. This gives the protein CASSVGPGSGYTF. Filled out from reference TRBV9 and TRBJ1-2, the complete variable domain reads DSGVTQTPKHLITATGQRVTLRCSPRSGDLSVYWYQQSLDQGLQFLIQYYNGEERAKGNILERFSAQQFPDLHSELNLSSLELGDSALYFCASSVGPGSGYTFGSGTRLTVV.